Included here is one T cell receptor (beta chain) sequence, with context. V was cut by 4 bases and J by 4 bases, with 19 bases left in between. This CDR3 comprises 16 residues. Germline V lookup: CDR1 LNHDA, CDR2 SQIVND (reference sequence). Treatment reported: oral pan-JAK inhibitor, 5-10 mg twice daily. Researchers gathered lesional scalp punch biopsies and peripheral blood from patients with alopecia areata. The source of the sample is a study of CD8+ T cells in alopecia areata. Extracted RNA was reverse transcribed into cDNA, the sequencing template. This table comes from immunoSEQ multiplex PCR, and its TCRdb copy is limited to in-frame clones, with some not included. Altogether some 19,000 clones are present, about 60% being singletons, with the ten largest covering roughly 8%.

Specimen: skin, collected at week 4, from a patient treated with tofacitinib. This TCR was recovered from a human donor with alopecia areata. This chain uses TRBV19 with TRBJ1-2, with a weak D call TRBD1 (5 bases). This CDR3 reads CASSTYARGGFYGYTF. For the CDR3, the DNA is TGTGCCAGTAGTACTTACGCCCGCGGGGGATTCTATGGCTACACCTTC.